Listed below are T cell receptor beta chains from one sample, sequenced in a study of CD8+CD57+ T cells in acquired aplastic anemia. TCRdb processed the reads anew with MiXCR; each CDR3 protein has one entry. The table shows approximately 70,000 distinct CDR3 sequences, with less than 65% occurring only once. The sample was sorted CD4+, CD8+, or CD8+CD57+ T cells (not recorded which) from PBMCs. The receptor set was obtained from a human donor in good health, serving as a control. Each CDR3 is given with its conserved first and last residue. A D gene is named only where the DNA matches it firmly. Size is stated for part of the rows, as once, few or many counts, or as a class when the clone is expanded.

J,size,D,V,CDR3,DNA
TRBJ1-1,medium-sized,NA,TRBV19,CASSLELRATEAFF,TGTGCCAGTAGTCTCGAGTTGAGGGCCACTGAAGCTTTCTTT
TRBJ1-2,NA,NA,TRBV29-1,CSVGTDYYGYTF,TGCAGCGTTGGAACCGATTACTATGGCTACACCTTC
TRBJ1-6,NA,NA,TRBV2,CASRYDSPESPLHF,TGTGCCAGCAGATACGACAGCCCAGAATCACCCCTCCACTTT
TRBJ1-1,NA,TRBD1,TRBV2,CASRGAGGHTEAFF,TGTGCCAGCAGGGGGGCAGGGGGGCACACTGAAGCTTTCTTT
TRBJ2-1,NA,TRBD2,TRBV7-9,CASSLGGGYNEQFF,TGTGCCAGCAGCCTCGGGGGGGGTTACAATGAGCAGTTCTTC
TRBJ2-1,medium-sized,NA,TRBV29-1,CSGWRSNNEQFF,TGCAGCGGTTGGCGGAGCAACAATGAGCAGTTCTTC
TRBJ2-7,NA,NA,TRBV7-9,CASSLGLNEQYF,TGTGCCAGCAGCTTAGGACTCAACGAGCAGTACTTC
TRBJ2-7,once,TRBD2,TRBV10-3,CAISSGTSGRQYF,TGTGCCATCAGTTCCGGGACTAGCGGGAGGCAGTACTTC
TRBJ2-2,NA,NA,TRBV28,CASSPPMGNTGELFF,TGTGCCAGCAGTCCCCCCATGGGGAACACCGGGGAGCTGTTTTTT
TRBJ1-6,NA,NA,TRBV11-2,CASSLDLADNSPLHF,TGTGCCAGCAGCTTAGATCTGGCGGATAATTCACCCCTCCACTTT
TRBJ1-2,many,TRBD1,TRBV11-1,CASSLVGTDYGYTF,TGTGCCAGCAGCTTAGTCGGGACAGACTATGGCTACACCTTC
TRBJ2-3,once,NA,TRBV7-8,CASSPWTMSTDTQYF,TGTGCCAGCAGCCCTTGGACTATGAGCACAGATACGCAGTATTTT
TRBJ2-3,once,TRBD1,TRBV12-3/TRBV12-4,CASSFGEDREEYF,TGTGCCAGCAGTTTTGGTGAGGACAGGGAGGAGTATTTT
TRBJ2-5,medium-sized,NA,TRBV25-1,CASSEIRSAQLQETQYF,TGTGCCAGCAGTGAAATCCGGAGCGCACAATTACAAGAGACCCAGTACTTC
TRBJ2-7,medium-sized,TRBD1,TRBV2,CASGMTGQVSYEQYF,TGTGCCAGCGGCATGACGGGACAGGTCTCCTACGAGCAGTACTTC
TRBJ1-2,NA,TRBD1,TRBV2,CASRGQGPILYGYTF,TGTGCCAGCAGAGGACAGGGGCCCATACTCTATGGCTACACCTTC
TRBJ2-5,once,TRBD1,TRBV15,CATRETGGMEETQYF,TGTGCCACCAGAGAGACAGGGGGCATGGAAGAGACCCAGTACTTC
TRBJ2-1,NA,NA,TRBV28,CASSWAFSSYNEQFF,TGTGCCAGCAGTTGGGCTTTCAGCTCCTACAATGAGCAGTTCTTC
TRBJ2-1,NA,NA,TRBV11-2,CASSPMTGRIGRAIEQFF,TGTGCCAGCAGCCCTATGACAGGGAGGATCGGGAGGGCCATTGAGCAGTTCTTC
TRBJ2-7,NA,NA,TRBV9,CASSDPNRIYEQYF,TGTGCCAGCAGCGACCCTAATCGGATCTACGAGCAGTACTTC
TRBJ1-1,many,NA,TRBV5-1,CASSLNSHRGSEAFF,TGCGCCAGCAGCCTCAACAGCCATCGAGGTTCTGAAGCTTTCTTT
TRBJ1-2,many,TRBD1,TRBV20-1,CSAWTGGFGYTF,TGCAGTGCTTGGACAGGGGGTTTTGGCTACACCTTC
TRBJ2-1,NA,TRBD1,TRBV2,CASTDTGVRGSEQFF,TGTGCCAGCACCGATACAGGGGTCAGGGGCAGTGAGCAGTTCTTC
TRBJ1-2,NA,NA,TRBV7-9,CASSLEVFAGNGYTF,TGTGCCAGCAGCTTAGAAGTATTCGCGGGGAATGGCTACACCTTC
TRBJ2-7,many,TRBD2,TRBV20-1,CSAFVNSGRLSYEQYF,TGCAGTGCTTTCGTGAACAGCGGGAGGCTCTCCTACGAGCAGTACTTC
TRBJ2-7,NA,TRBD2,TRBV20-1,CSAAGLAGIYEQYF,TGCAGTGCGGCGGGACTAGCGGGGATCTACGAGCAGTACTTC
TRBJ2-1,many,TRBD2,TRBV19,CASSITTSGHNEQFF,TGTGCCAGTAGTATCACGACTAGCGGACACAATGAGCAGTTCTTC
TRBJ2-1,NA,TRBD2,TRBV15,CATSRNVAGGLYNEQFF,TGTGCCACCAGCAGGAATGTGGCGGGAGGCCTATACAATGAGCAGTTCTTC
TRBJ2-3,NA,NA,TRBV2,CASSGVGGLSTQYF,TGTGCCAGCAGTGGTGTTGGGGGCCTAAGTACGCAGTATTTT
TRBJ1-1,NA,TRBD1,TRBV5-1,CASSWSPGTGNTEAFF,TGCGCCAGCAGCTGGAGTCCCGGGACAGGCAACACTGAAGCTTTCTTT
TRBJ1-5,NA,NA,TRBV24-1,CATSWTKDSNQPQHF,TGTGCCACCAGTTGGACAAAGGATAGCAATCAGCCCCAGCATTTT
TRBJ2-7,many,TRBD1,TRBV5-5,CASNIPGQGFLGQYF,TGTGCCAGCAACATCCCGGGACAGGGGTTTTTAGGGCAGTACTTC
TRBJ2-7,NA,NA,TRBV10-3,CAISESGDSYEQYF,TGTGCCATCAGTGAGTCAGGGGACTCCTACGAGCAGTACTTC
TRBJ2-7,NA,NA,TRBV10-3,CASSTSGRIYEQYF,TGTGCCAGCAGTACCTCGGGACGGATTTACGAGCAGTACTTC
TRBJ2-5,medium-sized,TRBD1,TRBV15,CATTSGQGSETQYF,TGTGCCACCACCTCGGGACAGGGTTCAGAGACCCAGTACTTC
TRBJ2-3,NA,NA,TRBV24-1,CATSDPGADTQYF,TGTGCCACCAGTGATCCAGGGGCGGATACGCAGTATTTT
TRBJ1-1,NA,NA,TRBV5-1,CASSLAVREAEAFF,TGCGCCAGCAGCTTGGCTGTCAGGGAGGCTGAAGCTTTCTTT
TRBJ2-1,NA,NA,TRBV15,CATSREVAGEQFF,TGTGCCACCAGCAGAGAGGTCGCGGGTGAGCAGTTCTTC
TRBJ2-7,many,NA,TRBV9,CASSVDPESYEQYF,TGTGCCAGCAGCGTAGACCCGGAGTCCTACGAGCAGTACTTC
TRBJ1-2,NA,NA,TRBV9,CASSDRQYGYTF,TGTGCCAGCAGCGATCGACAGTATGGCTACACCTTC
TRBJ1-2,NA,TRBD1,TRBV25-1,CASQGADRVYGYTF,TGTGCCAGCCAGGGGGCGGACAGGGTTTATGGCTACACCTTC
TRBJ2-2,once,NA,TRBV10-3,CAINWGTGELFF,TGTGCCATCAACTGGGGAACCGGGGAGCTGTTTTTT
TRBJ2-7,few,TRBD2,TRBV5-4,CASSSSGTSGTYEQYF,TGTGCCAGCAGCTCATCCGGGACTAGCGGGACCTACGAGCAGTACTTC